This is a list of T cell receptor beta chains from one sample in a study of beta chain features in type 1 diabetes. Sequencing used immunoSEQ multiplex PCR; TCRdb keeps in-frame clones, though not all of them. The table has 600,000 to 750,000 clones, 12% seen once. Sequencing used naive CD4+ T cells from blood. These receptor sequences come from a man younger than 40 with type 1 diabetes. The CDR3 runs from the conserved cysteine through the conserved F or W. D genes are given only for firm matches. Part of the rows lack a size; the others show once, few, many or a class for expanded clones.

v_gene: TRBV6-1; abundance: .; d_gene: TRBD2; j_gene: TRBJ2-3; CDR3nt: TGTGCCAGCAGAGGGCTAGCGGGGGGAACGCAGTATTTT; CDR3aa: CASRGLAGGTQYF
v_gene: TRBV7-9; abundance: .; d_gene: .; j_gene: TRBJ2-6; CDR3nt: TGTGCCAGCAGTCCGGGCCGTGAGGGCACTGGGGCCAACGTCCTGACTTTC; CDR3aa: CASSPGREGTGANVLTF
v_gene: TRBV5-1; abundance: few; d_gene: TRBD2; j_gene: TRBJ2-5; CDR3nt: TGCGCCAGCAGCTCCGGGACTAGCCACCCAGAGACCCAGTACTTC; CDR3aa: CASSSGTSHPETQYF
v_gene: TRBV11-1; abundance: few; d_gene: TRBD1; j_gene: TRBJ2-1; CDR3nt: TGTGCCAGCAGCATGGACAGGGTAAATGAGCAGTTCTTC; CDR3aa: CASSMDRVNEQFF
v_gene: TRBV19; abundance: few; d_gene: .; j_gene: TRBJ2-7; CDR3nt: TGTGCCAGTAGTTCGCAGCCGTCCTACGAGCAGTACTTC; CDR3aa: CASSSQPSYEQYF
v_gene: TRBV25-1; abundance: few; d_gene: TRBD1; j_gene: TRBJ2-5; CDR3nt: TGTGCCAGCTCGACCCGACAGGGGATCCAAGAGACCCAGTACTTC; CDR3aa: CASSTRQGIQETQYF
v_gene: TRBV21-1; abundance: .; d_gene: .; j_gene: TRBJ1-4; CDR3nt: TGTGCCAGCAGCCTACGCTTCGGAAAACTGTTTTTT; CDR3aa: CASSLRFGKLFF
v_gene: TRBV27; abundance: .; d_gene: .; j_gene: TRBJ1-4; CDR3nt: TGTGCCAGCAGTTTATTTGGTGGAAATGAAAAACTGTTTTTT; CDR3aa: CASSLFGGNEKLFF
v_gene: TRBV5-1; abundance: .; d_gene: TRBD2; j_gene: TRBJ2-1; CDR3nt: TGCGCCAGCAGCTCGGGACTAGCGGGTATCTACAATGAGCAGTTCTTC; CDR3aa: CASSSGLAGIYNEQFF
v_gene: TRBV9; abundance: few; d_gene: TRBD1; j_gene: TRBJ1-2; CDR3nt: TGTGCCAGCAGCGCACAGACAGGGGGCAAGAACTATGGCTACACCTTC; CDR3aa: CASSAQTGGKNYGYTF
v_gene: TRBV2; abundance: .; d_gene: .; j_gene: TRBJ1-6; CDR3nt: TGTGCCAGCAGTGAACGTTCACCCCTCCACTTT; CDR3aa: CASSERSPLHF
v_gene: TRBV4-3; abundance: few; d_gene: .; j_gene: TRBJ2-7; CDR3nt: TGCGCCAGCAGCCGTAGCCGGGGGGCCGAGCAGTACTTC; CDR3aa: CASSRSRGAEQYF
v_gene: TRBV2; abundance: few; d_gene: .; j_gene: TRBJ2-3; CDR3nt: TGTGCCAGCAGTGGAGATGGTGATACGCAGTATTTT; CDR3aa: CASSGDGDTQYF
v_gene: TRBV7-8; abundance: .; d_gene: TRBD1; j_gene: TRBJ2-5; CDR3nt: TGTGCCAGCAGCCCCGGGACAGAACCACAAGAGACCCAGTACTTC; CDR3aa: CASSPGTEPQETQYF
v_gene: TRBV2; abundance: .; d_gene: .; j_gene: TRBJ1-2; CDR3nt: TGTGCCAGCAAAGGGGACGGGCCCTATGGCTACACCTTC; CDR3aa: CASKGDGPYGYTF
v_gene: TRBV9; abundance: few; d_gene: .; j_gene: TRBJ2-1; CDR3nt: TGTGCCAGCAGCGTAGTAGGGGTGGACAATGAGCAGTTCTTC; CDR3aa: CASSVVGVDNEQFF
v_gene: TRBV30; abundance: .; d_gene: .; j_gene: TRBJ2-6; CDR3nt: TGTGCCTGGAACCTCAACCCGACAGGCTTCTCTGGGGCCAACGTCCTGACTTTC; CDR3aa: CAWNLNPTGFSGANVLTF
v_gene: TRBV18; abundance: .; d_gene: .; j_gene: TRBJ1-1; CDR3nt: TGTGCCAGCTCACGCAACAGGGAAATAGACACTGAAGCTTTCTTT; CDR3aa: CASSRNREIDTEAFF
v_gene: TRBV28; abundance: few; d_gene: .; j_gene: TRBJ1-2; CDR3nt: TGTGCCAGCAGTGTCGGACAGCTAAGGAACTATGGCTACACCTTC; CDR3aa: CASSVGQLRNYGYTF
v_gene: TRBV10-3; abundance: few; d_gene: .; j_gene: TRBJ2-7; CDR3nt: TGTGCCATCAGTCAGAGGGAGGAAGGCGAGCAGTACTTC; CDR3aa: CAISQREEGEQYF
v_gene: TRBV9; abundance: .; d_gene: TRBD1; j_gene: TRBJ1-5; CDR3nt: TGTGCCAGCAGCGCGGACAGGGTGGATCAGCCCCAGCATTTT; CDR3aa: CASSADRVDQPQHF
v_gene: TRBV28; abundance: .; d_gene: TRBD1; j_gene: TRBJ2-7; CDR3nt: TGTGCCAGCAGTTTAAAGTTGACGGGTTTTGGGACAGGGGTCTACGAGCAGTACTTC; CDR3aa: CASSLKLTGFGTGVYEQYF
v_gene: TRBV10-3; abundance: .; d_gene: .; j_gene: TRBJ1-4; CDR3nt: TGTGCCATCAGTGTGGCAGGGCCGGAAAAACTGTTTTTT; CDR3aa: CAISVAGPEKLFF
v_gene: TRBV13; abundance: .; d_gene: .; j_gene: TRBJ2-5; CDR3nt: TGTGCCAGCAGCTACCGACAGGCTGGGGAGACCCAGTACTTC; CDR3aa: CASSYRQAGETQYF
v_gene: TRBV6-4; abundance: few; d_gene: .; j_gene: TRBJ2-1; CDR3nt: TGTGCCAGCGGGGTAACAGGCTCAAATGAGCAGTTCTTC; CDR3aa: CASGVTGSNEQFF
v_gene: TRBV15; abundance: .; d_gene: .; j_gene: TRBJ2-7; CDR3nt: TGTGCCACCAGCAGAGAAGGGGTGGCCTACGAGCAGTACTTC; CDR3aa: CATSREGVAYEQYF
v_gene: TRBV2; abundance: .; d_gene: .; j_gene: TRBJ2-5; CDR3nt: TGTGCCAGCATGAACCAGGGGCAAGAGACCCAGTACTTC; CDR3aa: CASMNQGQETQYF
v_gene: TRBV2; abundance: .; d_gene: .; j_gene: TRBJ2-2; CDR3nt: TGTGCCAGCAGCCCTGGGGCCTGGGAGCTGTTTTTT; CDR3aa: CASSPGAWELFF
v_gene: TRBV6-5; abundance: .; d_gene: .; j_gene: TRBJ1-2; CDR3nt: TGTGCCAGCAGTTACTCGATGTCCGATAACTATGGCTACACCTTC; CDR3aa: CASSYSMSDNYGYTF
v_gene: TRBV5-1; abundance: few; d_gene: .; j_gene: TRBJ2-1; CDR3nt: TGCGCCAGCAGCTTGGATAATCAGGGGAACAATGAGCAGTTCTTC; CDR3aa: CASSLDNQGNNEQFF
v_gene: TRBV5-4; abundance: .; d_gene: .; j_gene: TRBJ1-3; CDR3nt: TGTGCCAGCAGCCGTGACGGCCCCTCTTCTGGAAACACCATATATTTT; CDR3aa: CASSRDGPSSGNTIYF